The present TCR beta chain was sequenced within a study of shared clonotypes between healthy human individuals. Study-level information: Donor ages ranged 18 to 49 years: two women, a few men.

The CDR3 is 13 residues long. V was cut by 6 bases and J by 0 bases, with 9 bases left in between. In germline, CDR1 is MDHEN, CDR2 SYDVKM. Only in-frame clones appear in the TCRdb table, and some are missing; sequencing was by immunoSEQ multiplex PCR. The sample includes about 380,000 clones, 95% to 97% seen only once; the top ten take around 0.29%. Sequenced sample: memory CD8+ T cells sorted from blood. Subset reported: CD45RO+ cells pooled with CCR7-negative TemRA cells. The TCR was taken from a man aged 25 to 40 in good health. The rearrangement links TRBV28 to TRBJ2-7; perhaps D is TRBD1 or TRBD2 (5 bases each). The CDR3: CASRGVSSYEQYF. CDR3 sequence (DNA): TGTGCCAGCAGGGGGGTCAGCTCCTACGAGCAGTACTTC.